The entry that follows covers one T cell receptor (beta chain) sequence. Antigen unknown. The data stem from a study of T cell responses to AZD1222 COVID-19 vaccine. Study results and limitations: Spike was spanned by vaccine-associated CD4 TCRs, with dominance at 160-218 and 743-854.

Produced via immunoSEQ multiplex PCR; TCRdb's table is partial and in-frame only. The sample yields roughly 140,000 clones, 87% seen once. The ends lost 3 bases at V and 6 bases at J; junction bases unmatched: 6. This CDR3 comprises 14 residues. Germline V gene lookup returns CDR1 LNHDA and CDR2 SQIVND (reference sequence). Sample: peripheral blood, taken 28 days after the second AZD1222 dose. The chain is built from TRBV19 and TRBJ2-3, with 7 bases fitting TRBD2. The source of this sequence is an adult who received the AZD1222 COVID-19 vaccine. CDR3 nucleotide sequence: TGTGCCAGTAGTATTCCGGGGGGTTCGGATACGCAGTATTTT. Translating it yields CASSIPGGSDTQYF.